The 20 T cell receptor beta chains below all came from one sample that was sequenced in a study of cytomegalovirus exposure and HLA in healthy donors. Researchers ran the PCR with 60 Vbeta and 13 Jbeta primers. Repertoires were generated with immunoSEQ multiplex PCR, while TCRdb's copy carries only in-frame clones and drops some. The sample carries around 130,000 clones, around 85% recorded once. The sample was PBMCs. These receptors were obtained from a woman in her 30s in good health and CMV-seropositive.

The rearrangement uses TRBV7-2 and TRBJ1-4, with TRBD1 matching over 7 bases. The J segment lost 8 bases and the V segment lost 2 bases, leaving 14 bases of the junction unmatched. This CDR3 has 17 amino acids. Germline V CDR1 and CDR2: SGHTA, FQGNSA. The CDR3, as DNA: TGTGCCAGCAGCTTACTCGGGACAGCTTCCTTGGGGGAAAAACTGTTTTTT. Residues: CASSLLGTASLGEKLFF.

This clone was seen once. This chain links TRBV7-2 with TRBJ1-1; 9 bases map to TRBD1. CDR1 is SGHTA, CDR2 FQGNSA, per germline. The CDR3 has 13 residues. J was trimmed by 11 bases and V by 5 bases; bases with no gene match: 9. CDR3 nucleotides: TGTGCCAGCAGCCCAAGACAGGGGGGAATGGCTTTCTTT. This translates into CASSPRQGGMAFF. The variable domain in full, with the rest retrieved from reference TRBV7-2 and TRBJ1-1, is GAGVSQSPSNKVTEKGKDVELRCDPISGHTALYWYRQSLGQGLEFLIYFQGNSAPDKSGLPSDRFSAERTGGSVSTLTIQRTQQEDSAVYLCASSPRQGGMAFFGQGTRLTVV.

The chain couples TRBV5-1 to TRBJ2-1; 10 bases align to TRBD2. The V gene's germline CDR1 is SGHRS and CDR2 YFSETQ. Trimming removed 5 bases from V and 4 bases from J; junction bases left unmatched: 9. The CDR3 runs 16 residues. The CDR3 nucleotides are TGCGCCAGCAGGGAAAGCGGGGGGGCTGGATACAATGAGCAGTTCTTC. Translated: CASRESGGAGYNEQFF.

Details on this clone: The sample carries other DNA sequences with the same CDR3. The J gene is TRBJ1-6, the V gene TRBV30; a possible D gene is TRBD1 (5 bases). Germline V gene data show CDR1 as GTSNPN and CDR2 as SVGIG (reference sequence). The CDR3 length is 13 residues. V was trimmed by 2 bases and J by 10 bases, leaving 12 bases between them. The CDR3 DNA sequence: TGTGCCTGGAGTAGCCAGGGAGGATCACCCCTCCACTTT. This translates into CAWSSQGGSPLHF.

The rearrangement joins TRBV19 to TRBJ2-1; a weak D match, TRBD1 (6 bases). V was shortened by 5 bases and J by 9 bases, with 14 bases between the two germline ends. The CDR3 extends over 13 amino acids. Looked up from germline, CDR1 is LNHDA and CDR2 is SQIVND (reference sequence). The CDR3 DNA reads as TGTGCCAGTAGTGCCGACAGGAGATTTGAGCAGTTCTTC. This sequence encodes CASSADRRFEQFF.

This clone was seen a single time. The chain couples TRBV9 to TRBJ1-1; D is undetermined. Germline lookup yields CDR1 SGDLS and CDR2 YYNGEE. This CDR3 comprises 14 residues. The germline V and J ends were trimmed by 0 bases and 4 bases, with 10 bases remaining between them. The chain's CDR3 is CASSVGRGGTEAFF. The CDR3 DNA reads TGTGCCAGCAGCGTAGGGCGGGGAGGCACTGAAGCTTTCTTT.

This chain links TRBV10-1 with TRBJ1-6; possibly TRBD1 for D (5 bases). The CDR3 consists of 15 residues. V dropped 6 bases and J dropped 6 bases, with 15 bases sitting between them. Germline CDR1 and CDR2: WNHNN and SYGVQD (reference sequence). CDR3 loop: CASSEDSLPNSPLHF. The DNA for the CDR3 is TGCGCCAGCAGCGAAGACAGCCTACCTAATTCACCCCTCCACTTT.

The chain employs TRBV9 and TRBJ1-2, with TRBD1 as a possible D gene (6 bases). The CDR3 loop spans 12 amino acids. CDR1 and CDR2 from the germline V gene are SGDLS and YYNGEE. Trimming removed 3 bases at V and 7 bases at J, with 10 bases between. CDR3 protein: CASSGRGSGYTF. The CDR3 nucleotides read TGTGCCAGCAGCGGCAGGGGCAGTGGCTACACCTTC. The whole variable domain, filled in from reference TRBV9 and TRBJ1-2, reads DSGVTQTPKHLITATGQRVTLRCSPRSGDLSVYWYQQSLDQGLQFLIQYYNGEERAKGNILERFSAQQFPDLHSELNLSSLELGDSALYFCASSGRGSGYTFGSGTRLTVV.

The V and J genes are TRBV5-1 and TRBJ2-5, with a tentative D call TRBD1 (6 bases). Germline CDR1 and CDR2: SGHRS and YFSETQ. The CDR3 contains 15 residues. The germline V and J ends were trimmed by 0 bases and 2 bases, with 11 bases remaining between them. The CDR3 DNA sequence: TGCGCCAGCAGCTTGGCCGGGACAACACAAGAGACCCAGTACTTC. Translating gives CASSLAGTTQETQYF.

J is TRBJ1-4 and V is TRBV29-1, with TRBD1 matching 9 bases. J gave up 5 bases and V 6 bases, and 7 bases lay outside the gene matches. CDR1 and CDR2 from the germline V gene are SQVTM and ANQGSEA. This CDR3 region has 14 residues. CDR3 coding DNA: TGCAGCGTCCAAGAAGGGACAGGGAATGAAAAACTGTTTTTT. This translates into CSVQEGTGNEKLFF.

The V call is TRBV7-7, the J call TRBJ2-2; TRBD1 matches at 8 bases. CDR1 and CDR2 (germline): SSHAT, FNYEAQ (reference sequence). Unmatched junction bases numbered 1, after V lost 1 base and J lost 3 bases. This CDR3 region has 15 residues. The chain's CDR3 is CASSLDRGYTGELFF. The CDR3 DNA sequence: TGTGCCAGCAGCTTAGACAGGGGGTACACCGGGGAGCTGTTTTTT.

The chain recombines TRBV15 with TRBJ1-2; 7 nucleotides agree with TRBD1. After removal of 3 bases from V and 0 bases from J, the junction contained 7 bases not matched to a gene. CDR1 and CDR2 (germline): LNHNV, YYDKDF (reference sequence). The CDR3 runs 16 residues. This CDR3 reads CATSRPGQVANYGYTF. The CDR3 DNA reads TGTGCCACCAGCAGGCCAGGACAGGTCGCTAACTATGGCTACACCTTC.

About this clone itself: A junction end diverges from the germline sequence, so it may reflect a read error. This chain connects TRBV7-2 to TRBJ2-1, with a weak D call TRBD2 (5 bases). Germline CDR1 and CDR2: SGHTA and FQGNSA. The CDR3 consists of 14 residues. The CDR3 nucleotides read TGTGCCAGCAGCGGGAGAGGCGGTTACAGTGAGCAGTTCTTC. As protein: CASSGRGGYSEQFF.

This clone was counted only a few times. The J gene is TRBJ2-1, the V gene TRBV28; D not certain. The CDR3 runs to 16 residues. Per germline, CDR1 MDHEN and CDR2 SYDVKM. Trimming pared 3 bases from V and 9 bases from J, leaving 21 bases between. CDR3 bases: TGTGCCAGCAGTTTGTGTATGGCAGTCCCGTTTTGTGAGCAGTTCTTC. Its translation is CASSLCMAVPFCEQFF.

The chain employs TRBV7-8 and TRBJ2-2; D remains ambiguous. CDR1 and CDR2 (germline): SGHVS, FQNEAQ. Trimming took off 5 bases at V and 4 bases at J, with 11 bases between the two ends. This CDR3 is 14 amino acids long. CDR3 protein: CASSHPAATGELFF. The CDR3 bases are TGTGCCAGCAGCCACCCGGCGGCCACCGGGGAGCTGTTTTTT.

This chain uses TRBV19 with TRBJ2-3, with D tentatively TRBD1 (5 bases). Between the trimmed V and J ends, which lost 6 bases and 2 bases, there was a span of 9 bases. The CDR3 length is 13 residues. Germline lookup yields CDR1 LNHDA and CDR2 SQIVND (reference sequence). The CDR3 here is CASSPRDTDTQYF. CDR3 nucleotides: TGTGCCAGTAGCCCCAGGGACACAGATACGCAGTATTTT.

J is TRBJ1-2 and V is TRBV5-4; D not resolved. With 5 bases removed from V and 1 base from J, the gap between germline ends came to 15 bases. The CDR3 runs 15 residues. From germline, CDR1 is SGHNT and CDR2 YYREEE (reference sequence). The CDR3 reads CASRLTAANNYGYTF. DNA of the CDR3: TGTGCCAGCAGATTGACGGCGGCCAATAACTATGGCTACACCTTC.

The rearrangement joins TRBV5-1 to TRBJ2-7, with 7 bases fitting TRBD1. Germline CDR1 SGHRS, CDR2 YFSETQ. The CDR3 runs 14 residues. With V trimmed by 1 base and J by 3 bases, 4 bases remained unmatched. The CDR3 coding sequence is TGCGCCAGCAGCTTGCGACAGGGTGGCTACGAGCAGTACTTC. Its translation is CASSLRQGGYEQYF. The full variable domain, with the rest looked up from reference TRBV5-1 and TRBJ2-7, is KAGVTQTPRYLIKTRGQQVTLSCSPISGHRSVSWYQQTPGQGLQFLFEYFSETQRNKGNFPGRFSGRQFSNSRSEMNVSTLELGDSALYLCASSLRQGGYEQYFGPGTRLTVT.

CDR3 sequence: CASSLGTGAYNEQFF. In DNA form, the CDR3 reads TGCGCCAGCAGCTTAGGGACAGGGGCCTACAATGAGCAGTTCTTC. V and J are TRBV5-1 and TRBJ2-1, with 10 bases aligning to TRBD1. The CDR3 runs 15 residues. Germline loops: CDR1 SGHRS, CDR2 YFSETQ. Germline trimming cut 2 bases from V and 2 bases from J; bases unmatched to any gene: 1.

The J gene is TRBJ2-1, the V gene TRBV5-1; the D gene is possibly TRBD2 (6 bases). Trimming shortened V by 0 bases and J by 4 bases, and 14 bases separated the two germline ends. Germline V gene lookup returns CDR1 SGHRS and CDR2 YFSETQ. The CDR3 spans 16 residues. This CDR3 is CASSLGDSTRYNEQFF. The CDR3 coding sequence is TGCGCCAGCAGCTTGGGGGACTCGACACGATACAATGAGCAGTTCTTC.